This paragraph covers one T cell receptor beta chain sequence. Its target antigen remains unknown. No per-base quality is available; no much larger clone lies one base away. Other DNA sequences in the sample encode the same CDR3. In the prospective study, participants were about 18 to 100 years old, resided in about two dozen geographic areas of the United States, and were enrolled through a virtual design. To assign participants to cohorts, the prospective study relied on clinical history that participants themselves reported in a screening survey and a study questionnaire. In the prospective study, whole blood, serum and a nasopharyngeal or oropharyngeal swab were collected from each participant by mobile phlebotomists. Additional blood draws and questionnaires over a roughly two-month period could optionally be provided by prospective study participants. Prospective study blood samples were shipped either frozen or at room temperature before DNA extraction.

This record comes from a study of blood T cell repertoires in COVID-19 (dated by TCRdb to the early 2020s). Background on the whole study: Samples covering the acute and convalescent phases of COVID-19 were provided by collaborators in the United States, Italy and Spain. The prospective study material was composed of cDNA or gDNA derived from T cells, B-cell-depleted T cells, or PBMCs. Subjects who had been exposed to COVID-19, were actively infected with it, or had recovered from it provided the deeply sampled blood TCRbeta repertoires that made up the dataset. The repertoires were made available in a free public database intended to serve as a resource for research on the immune response to SARS-CoV-2. The samples were drawn from the first 160 participants of the ongoing ImmuneRACE study and from under 1,500 subjects provided by 6 global collaborators. Sample metadata almost always included a de-identified subject ID, COVID-19 status, age in years and sex. Where available, HLA class I and class II types were obtained from metadata supplied by the sample provider rather than from assay-based typing. What the study reported, not specific to this receptor: The amount of clinical and demographic metadata varied by source and participant and was provided uncurated.

TCRbeta CDR3 regions were amplified from genomic DNA using the immunoSEQ Assay, a bias-controlled multiplex PCR. Processing in the source paper ran as follows. Within the assay, amplification of reference gene primers was used to estimate how many nucleated cells each sample contained. Sequence reads were collapsed and filtered to measure the absolute abundance of every unique TCRbeta CDR3 rearrangement. For each sample, productive Simpson clonality was calculated as the square root of Simpson's diversity index across productive rearrangements. The table was pulled from immuneACCESS by TCRdb, which kept in-frame rearrangements only. Such tables lose some clones; where checked, under half of the loss comes from unresolved V genes, and the rest has no known cause. The V and J calls and clone size were taken over from that table, and D and trimming were inferred from the DNA. Here the sample has a few hundred thousand clones; just over 85% occur a single time. In total, the top ten clones hold 3% to 4.5% of the sample.

V sheds 6 bases and J sheds 3 bases, leaving 9 bases between their ends. The CDR3 contains 13 residues, cysteine and phenylalanine counted. The DNA shown is the 39-base CDR3, in frame from base 1. This receptor was obtained from a woman in her forties with acute COVID-19. The chain is made from TRBV12-3 or TRBV12-4 and TRBJ1-3, with the D segment identity uncertain. The specimen sequenced was PBMCs or T cells enriched from blood (not recorded which). The encoded CDR3 is CASSPGSGNTIYF. In nucleotides, the sequence is TGTGCCAGCAGCCCAGGTAGTGGAAACACCATATATTTT.